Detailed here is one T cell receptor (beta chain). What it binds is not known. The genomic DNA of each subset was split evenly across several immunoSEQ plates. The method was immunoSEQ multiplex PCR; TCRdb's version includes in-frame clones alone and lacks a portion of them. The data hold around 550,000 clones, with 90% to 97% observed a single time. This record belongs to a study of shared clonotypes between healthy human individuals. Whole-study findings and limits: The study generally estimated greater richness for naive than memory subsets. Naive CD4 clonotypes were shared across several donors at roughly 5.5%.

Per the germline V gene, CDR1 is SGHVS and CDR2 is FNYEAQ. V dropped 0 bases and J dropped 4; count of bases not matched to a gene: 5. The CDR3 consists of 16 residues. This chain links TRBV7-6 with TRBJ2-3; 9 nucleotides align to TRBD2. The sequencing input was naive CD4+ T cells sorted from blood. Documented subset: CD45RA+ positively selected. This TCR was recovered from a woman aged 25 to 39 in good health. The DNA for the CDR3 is TGTGCCAGCAGCTTAGCTAGCGGGAGTCTTTCAGATACGCAGTATTTT. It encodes CASSLASGSLSDTQYF.